One sample yielded the 7 T cell receptor beta chains listed below, sequenced in a study of blood T cell repertoires in COVID-19. The table came from immunoSEQ multiplex PCR; TCRdb's copy has only in-frame clones and leaves some out. The sample comprises 200,000 to 250,000 clones, 87% of which are singletons, and 10% to 12% rests with the top ten. Specimen: PBMCs or T cells enriched from blood (not recorded which). The receptors were gathered from a man aged 30 to 39 who had recovered from COVID-19.

J is TRBJ1-3 and V is TRBV27, with TRBD1 matching 7 bases. The CDR3 contains 14 residues. Losses at the gene ends were 4 bases for V and 3 bases for J; bases not matched to a gene: 3. CDR1 is MNHEY, CDR2 SMNVEV, per germline (reference sequence). Here the CDR3 reads CASSSQGGGNTIYF. The DNA of the CDR3 is TGTGCCAGCAGTTCCCAGGGGGGTGGAAACACCATATATTTT.

This chain links TRBV25-1 with TRBJ1-1; TRBD1 might be the D (5 bases). The CDR3 has 14 residues. Trimming pared 2 bases from V and 0 bases from J, leaving 7 bases between. Germline CDR1 MGHDK, CDR2 SYGVNS. CDR3 coding DNA: TGTGCCAGCAGTGAAGCAGGGATGAACACTGAAGCTTTCTTT. Translation: CASSEAGMNTEAFF.

The chain joins TRBV4-1 to TRBJ1-2, with D unresolved. This CDR3 comprises 19 residues. Germline V lookup: CDR1 MGHRA, CDR2 YSYEKL. V was clipped by 1 base and J by 0 bases, with 21 bases between them. As DNA, the CDR3 is TGCGCCAGCAGCCAAGGAAGCGGGATTACAAGGTATTCTAACTATGGCTACACCTTC. This encodes CASSQGSGITRYSNYGYTF.

This chain uses TRBV6-5 with TRBJ2-7; 9 bases are a match to TRBD1. The CDR3 totals 15 residues. Germline assignment: CDR1 MNHEY and CDR2 SVGAGI. V lost 5 bases to trimming and J lost 7 bases; unmatched junction nucleotides: 12. DNA for the CDR3: TGTGCCAGCAGTCCGAGGACACAGGGGGCAAGGGAGCAGTACTTC. Its protein product is CASSPRTQGAREQYF.

This clone was seen more than once but under ten times. Its ends do not fully match the called genes, so a read error is possible. The rearrangement links TRBV19 to TRBJ2-7; 8 bases fit TRBD1. Germline V gene data show CDR1 as LNHDA and CDR2 as SQIVND (reference sequence). There are 15 residues in the CDR3. CDR3 DNA: TGTGCCAGTAGTTTAGACAGGGGATTTTCCTACGAGCAGTACTTC. This encodes CASSLDRGFSYEQYF.

This clone was counted once. This chain links TRBV7-9 with TRBJ1-4; 7 nucleotides line up with TRBD1. V lost 5 bases and J lost 8; bases outside the gene matches: 8. Germline-derived CDR1 and CDR2 are SEHNR and FQNEAQ (reference sequence). There are 14 residues in the CDR3. Here the CDR3 DNA reads TGTGCCAGCAGCGCGGGACAGCGAGGGGAAAAACTGTTTTTT. It codes for CASSAGQRGEKLFF.

J is TRBJ2-7 and V is TRBV4-2; the D gene is possibly TRBD2 (6 bases). The CDR3 is 15 amino acids. V lost 4 bases to trimming and J lost 2 bases, with 15 bases between them. The germline CDR1 and CDR2 sequences are LGHNA and YNFKEQ. CDR3 sequence: CASSPAGTGAYEQYF. CDR3 in DNA: TGTGCCAGCAGCCCCGCCGGGACGGGGGCCTACGAGCAGTACTTC.